The 22 T cell receptor beta chains below were found in one sample sequenced in a study of neoadjuvant anti-PD-1 for oral cavity cancer. Using immunoSEQ multiplex PCR, the repertoire was profiled, and TCRdb retains in-frame clones only, with some absent. The sample lists tens of thousands of clones; roughly three quarters were seen once. The sample here was PBMCs, taken before nivolumab (anti-PD-1) treatment. These receptor sequences come from a person aged 40 to 85 with oral cavity squamous cell carcinoma.

The rearrangement links TRBV7-9 to TRBJ2-1, with TRBD1 as a possible D gene (6 bases). This CDR3 is 15 amino acids long. V lost 5 bases, J lost 1 base, and 12 bases lay in between. CDR1 and CDR2 (germline): SEHNR, FQNEAQ (reference sequence). Here the CDR3 DNA reads TGTGCCAGCAGCCCAGGGACAAATTCCTACAATGAGCAGTTCTTC. This encodes CASSPGTNSYNEQFF. The variable domain in full, completed from reference TRBV7-9 and TRBJ2-1, reads DTGVSQNPRHKITKRGQNVTFRCDPISEHNRLYWYRQTLGQGPEFLTYFQNEAQLEKSRLLSDRFSAERPKGSFSTLEIQRTEQGDSAMYLCASSPGTNSYNEQFFGPGTRLTVL.

The V call is TRBV11-2, the J call TRBJ1-3; D is perhaps TRBD1 (5 bases). The CDR3 sequence is 15 residues long. Germline V lookup: CDR1 SGHAT, CDR2 FQNNGV. The V end was cut by 5 bases, the J end by 5 bases, with 16 bases between. CDR3 in DNA: TGTGCCAGCAGCCAGCAAACAGGACTTAGAAACACCATATATTTT. The encoded protein is CASSQQTGLRNTIYF.

The rearrangement links TRBV30 to TRBJ1-2, with D uncertain. V dropped 4 bases and J dropped 0 bases, with 9 bases sitting between them. Germline V gene lookup returns CDR1 GTSNPN and CDR2 SVGIG (reference sequence). The CDR3 has 13 residues. This chain's CDR3 is CAWTQSTNYGYTF. DNA for the CDR3: TGTGCCTGGACCCAATCCACTAACTATGGCTACACCTTC.

The chain joins TRBV10-2 to TRBJ2-1; 8 nucleotides agree with TRBD1. CDR3 size: 16 residues. Germline CDR1 and CDR2: WSHSY and SAAADI. With V trimmed by 6 bases and J by 8 bases, 15 bases remained unmatched. DNA for the CDR3: TGCGCCAGCAGACCCTGGACAGGGAACGGGAAGGATGAGCAGTTCTTC. Protein sequence: CASRPWTGNGKDEQFF.

The chain uses TRBV15 and TRBJ2-4; D possibly corresponds to TRBD1 (6 bases). V was shortened by 1 base and J by 3 bases, with 10 bases between the two germline ends. CDR1 and CDR2 from the germline V gene are LNHNV and YYDKDF (reference sequence). The CDR3 covers 15 residues. As DNA, the CDR3 is TGTGCCACCAGCAGAGGTACAGGGAACAAAAACATTCAGTACTTC. This encodes CATSRGTGNKNIQYF.

This clone was picked up one time. The V and J genes are TRBV25-1 and TRBJ2-1; perhaps TRBD2 as D (6 bases). CDR1 is MGHDK and CDR2 is SYGVNS in the germline V gene. CDR3 length: 14 amino acids. V was pared by 2 bases and J by 5 bases, with 10 bases between. The CDR3 region is CASSEDGGNNEQFF. The DNA for the CDR3 is TGTGCCAGCAGTGAAGACGGGGGAAACAATGAGCAGTTCTTC. Full variable domain (missing parts from reference TRBV25-1 and TRBJ2-1): EADIYQTPRYLVIGTGKKITLECSQTMGHDKMYWYQQDPGMELHLIHYSYGVNSTEKGDLSSESTVSRIRTEHFPLTLESARPSHTSQYLCASSEDGGNNEQFFGPGTRLTVL.

The V and J genes are TRBV27 and TRBJ2-4, with D perhaps matching TRBD1 or TRBD2 (5 bases each). V lost 0 bases and J lost 0, with 12 bases in between. Per the germline V gene, CDR1 is MNHEY and CDR2 is SMNVEV (reference sequence). This CDR3 is built from 17 residues. The CDR3 coding sequence is TGTGCCAGCAGTTTATCGATGGGGGATCTAGCCAAAAACATTCAGTACTTC. This codes for CASSLSMGDLAKNIQYF.

This rearrangement joins TRBV5-1 to TRBJ2-3, with 10 bases lining up with TRBD2. Germline V CDR1 and CDR2: SGHRS, YFSETQ. J was trimmed by 6 bases and V by 4 bases; bases with no gene match: 5. This CDR3 contains 14 residues. This chain's CDR3 is CASSPSGSVDTQYF. CDR3 nucleotide sequence: TGCGCCAGCAGCCCTAGCGGGAGTGTGGATACGCAGTATTTT.

Concerning this clone itself: A junction end diverges from the germline sequence, so it may reflect a read error. The chain employs TRBV6-6 and TRBJ1-2; the match to TRBD1 covers 8 bases. The CDR3 has 11 amino acids. Germline V gives CDR1 MNHNY, CDR2 SVGAGI (reference sequence). The CDR3 coding sequence is TGTGCCAGCAGTTACTCGGGACAGGAGGTATTC. Translation: CASSYSGQEVF.

The CDR3 nucleotides read TGTGCCAGCAGCCGGTCAGGGACGGTTTATGAAAAACTGTTTTTT. This translates into CASSRSGTVYEKLFF. The genes are TRBV14 and TRBJ1-4, with TRBD1 as a possible D gene (5 bases). The CDR3 totals 15 residues. V lost 4 bases and J lost 6, with 15 bases in between. The germline V gene has CDR1 SGHDN and CDR2 FVKESK.

This clone occurred a few times. The J gene is TRBJ1-3, the V gene TRBV7-9; D is unclear. Looked up from germline, CDR1 is SEHNR and CDR2 is FQNEAQ (reference sequence). CDR3 length equals 12 residues. With 6 bases removed from V and 1 base from J, the gap between germline ends came to 4 bases. CDR3: CASRPSGNTIYF. The CDR3 region has the DNA TGTGCCAGCAGGCCTTCTGGAAACACCATATATTTT.

V usage is TRBV2 and J usage is TRBJ1-4, with unresolved D. The CDR3 covers 15 residues. Germline V gives CDR1 SNHLY, CDR2 FYNNEI. V was shortened by 7 bases and J by 0 bases, with 12 bases between the two germline ends. CDR3 loop: CASKGLIATNEKLFF. DNA of the CDR3: TGTGCCAGCAAGGGTCTTATTGCAACTAATGAAAAACTGTTTTTT.

This clone was observed a handful of times. The genes are TRBV5-6 and TRBJ1-2; D unclear. Trimming cost V 4 bases and J 10 bases, with 17 bases left between them. The CDR3 consists of 13 residues. CDR1 is SGHDT, CDR2 YYEEEE, per germline. The CDR3 nucleotides are TGTGCCAGCAGCCCCACGGGGTCGGCTTCCTACACCTTC. Translating gives CASSPTGSASYTF.

The V gene is TRBV7-2, the J gene TRBJ1-4, with 7 nucleotides matching TRBD1. V was pared by 5 bases and J by 7 bases, with 10 bases of the junction left unmatched. The germline V gene encodes CDR1 SGHTA and CDR2 FQGNSA. This CDR3 is 15 amino acids long. The CDR3 DNA follows: TGTGCCAGCAGCACCGGACAGGCGCACGGTGAAAAACTGTTTTTT. Translation gives CASSTGQAHGEKLFF.

The genes are TRBV19 and TRBJ1-2, with a tentative D call TRBD1 (5 bases). There are 14 residues in the CDR3. The germline V gene encodes CDR1 LNHDA and CDR2 SQIVND (reference sequence). Trimming shortened V by 6 bases and J by 4 bases, and 15 bases separated the two germline ends. CDR3 loop: CASSDAGISYGYTF. The CDR3 nucleotides read TGTGCCAGTAGCGACGCAGGGATATCCTATGGCTACACCTTC.

The chain combines TRBV11-2 with TRBJ2-1; 15 nucleotides line up with TRBD2. Germline values: CDR1 SGHAT, CDR2 FQNNGV. Trimming cost V 3 bases and J 0 bases; bases outside gene matches: 6. The CDR3 extends over 19 amino acids. The CDR3 loop reads CASSFGLAGGLSSYNEQFF. The DNA of the CDR3 is TGTGCCAGCAGCTTCGGACTAGCGGGAGGGCTTAGCTCCTACAATGAGCAGTTCTTC.

CDR3 coding DNA: TGCGCCAGCAGCTTGGGGTCTGCAACTAATGAAAAACTGTTTTTT. Translation gives CASSLGSATNEKLFF. The rearrangement links TRBV5-1 to TRBJ1-4; the D is unclear. This CDR3 comprises 15 residues. The germline V gene has CDR1 SGHRS and CDR2 YFSETQ. V was cut by 0 bases and J by 0 bases, with 6 bases left in between.

With regard to this clone: Its ends do not fully match the called genes, so a read error is possible. The chain employs TRBV7-7 and TRBJ1-3; D might be TRBD1 (5 bases). The length of the CDR3 is 16 residues. Germline CDR1 SSHAT, CDR2 FNYEAQ (reference sequence). CDR3: CASSLGPGGSGNTIYF. In DNA form, the CDR3 reads TGTGCTAGCAGCTTAGGGCCTGGGGGCTCTGGAAACACCATATATTTT. The full variable domain, rest sourced from reference TRBV7-7 and TRBJ1-3, is GAGVSQSPRYKVTKRGQDVTLRCDPISSHATLYWYQQALGQGPEFLTYFNYEAQPDKSGLPSDRFSAERPEGSISTLTIQRTEQRDSAMYRCASSLGPGGSGNTIYFGEGSWLTVV.

The chain carries TRBV7-9 and TRBJ1-2, with D uncertain. From germline, CDR1 is SEHNR and CDR2 FQNEAQ (reference sequence). The CDR3 covers 15 residues. The ends were cut back, 3 bases at V and 0 bases at J, with 11 bases in the middle. CDR3 nucleotide sequence: TGTGCCAGCAGCTTTATCACAGTCGCTAACTATGGCTACACCTTC. As protein: CASSFITVANYGYTF. The full variable domain, with the rest looked up from reference TRBV7-9 and TRBJ1-2, is DTGVSQNPRHKITKRGQNVTFRCDPISEHNRLYWYRQTLGQGPEFLTYFQNEAQLEKSRLLSDRFSAERPKGSFSTLEIQRTEQGDSAMYLCASSFITVANYGYTFGSGTRLTVV.

This clone was observed a single time. The chain employs TRBV27 and TRBJ2-5; 7 bases map to TRBD2. Germline V lookup: CDR1 MNHEY, CDR2 SMNVEV (reference sequence). J gave up 5 bases and V 6 bases, and 12 bases lay outside the gene matches. The CDR3 sequence is 15 residues long. CDR3 DNA: TGTGCCAGCAGATCCTGGGCTAGCGGTGAGGAGACCCAGTACTTC. Its translation: CASRSWASGEETQYF.

The V gene is TRBV6-5, the J gene TRBJ1-6; a weak D match, TRBD1 (6 bases). The CDR3 is made up of 14 amino acids. V lost 6 bases and J 7 bases, leaving 13 bases between the germline ends. Germline CDR1 is MNHEY and CDR2 is SVGAGI. As DNA, the CDR3 is TGTGCCAGCAGCCTCGGAAGGGGGAATTCACCCCTCCACTTT. It yields the protein CASSLGRGNSPLHF.

The rearrangement links TRBV5-1 to TRBJ2-3; 10 positions match TRBD2. CDR1 is SGHRS and CDR2 is YFSETQ in the germline V gene. V gave up 1 base and J gave up 1 base; unmatched junction bases: 0. This CDR3 has 15 residues. The CDR3 bases are TGCGCCAGCAGCTTGACTAGCGGGGGCACAGATACGCAGTATTTT. Amino acids: CASSLTSGGTDTQYF.